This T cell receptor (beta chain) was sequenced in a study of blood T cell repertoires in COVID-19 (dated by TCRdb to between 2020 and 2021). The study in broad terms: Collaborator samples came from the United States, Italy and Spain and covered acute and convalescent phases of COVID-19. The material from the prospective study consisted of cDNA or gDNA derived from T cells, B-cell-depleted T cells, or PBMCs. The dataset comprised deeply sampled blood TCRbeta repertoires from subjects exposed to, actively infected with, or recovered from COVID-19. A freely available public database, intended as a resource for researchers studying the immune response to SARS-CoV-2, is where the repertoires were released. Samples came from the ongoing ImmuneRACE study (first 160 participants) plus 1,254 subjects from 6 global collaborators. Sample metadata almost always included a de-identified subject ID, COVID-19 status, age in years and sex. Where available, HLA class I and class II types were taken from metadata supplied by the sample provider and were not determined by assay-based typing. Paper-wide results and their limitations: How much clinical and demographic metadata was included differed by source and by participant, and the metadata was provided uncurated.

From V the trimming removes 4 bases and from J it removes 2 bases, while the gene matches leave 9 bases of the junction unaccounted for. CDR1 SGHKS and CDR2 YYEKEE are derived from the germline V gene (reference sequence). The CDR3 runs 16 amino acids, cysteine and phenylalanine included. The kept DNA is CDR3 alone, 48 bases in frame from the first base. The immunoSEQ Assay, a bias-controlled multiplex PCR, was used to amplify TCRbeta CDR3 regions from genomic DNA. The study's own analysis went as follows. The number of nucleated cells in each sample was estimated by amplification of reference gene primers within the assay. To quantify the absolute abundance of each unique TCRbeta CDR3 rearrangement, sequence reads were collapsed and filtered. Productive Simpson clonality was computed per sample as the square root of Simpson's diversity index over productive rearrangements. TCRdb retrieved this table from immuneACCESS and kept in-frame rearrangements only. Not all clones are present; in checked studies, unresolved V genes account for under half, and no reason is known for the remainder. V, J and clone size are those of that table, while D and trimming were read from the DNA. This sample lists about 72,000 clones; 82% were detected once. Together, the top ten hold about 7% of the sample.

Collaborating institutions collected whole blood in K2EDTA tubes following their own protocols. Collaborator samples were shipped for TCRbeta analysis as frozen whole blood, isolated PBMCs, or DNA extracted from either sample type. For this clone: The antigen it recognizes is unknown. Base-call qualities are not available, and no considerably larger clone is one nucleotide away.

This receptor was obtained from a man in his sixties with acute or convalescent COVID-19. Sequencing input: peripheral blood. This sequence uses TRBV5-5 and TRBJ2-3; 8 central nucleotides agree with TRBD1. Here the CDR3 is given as CASSTRTGNPTDTQYF. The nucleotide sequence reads TGTGCCAGCAGCACCAGGACAGGGAATCCCACAGATACGCAGTATTTT.